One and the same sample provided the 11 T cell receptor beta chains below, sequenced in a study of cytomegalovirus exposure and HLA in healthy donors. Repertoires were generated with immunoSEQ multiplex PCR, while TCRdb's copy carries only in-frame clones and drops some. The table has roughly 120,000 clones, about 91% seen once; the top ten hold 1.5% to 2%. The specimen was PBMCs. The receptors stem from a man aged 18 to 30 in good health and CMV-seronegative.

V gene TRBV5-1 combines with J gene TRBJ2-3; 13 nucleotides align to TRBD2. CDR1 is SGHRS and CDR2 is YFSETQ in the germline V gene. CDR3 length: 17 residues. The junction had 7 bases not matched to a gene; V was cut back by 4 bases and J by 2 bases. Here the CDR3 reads CASSPRLAGGPTDTQYF. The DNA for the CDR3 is TGCGCCAGCAGCCCAAGACTAGCGGGGGGCCCCACAGATACGCAGTATTTT.

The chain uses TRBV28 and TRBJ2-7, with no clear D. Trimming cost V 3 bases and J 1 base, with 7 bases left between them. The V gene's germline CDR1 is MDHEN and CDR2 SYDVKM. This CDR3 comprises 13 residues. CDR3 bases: TGTGCCAGCAGTTTTTCCGTGTCCTACGAGCAGTACTTC. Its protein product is CASSFSVSYEQYF.

CDR3: CASSIGAPSTDTQYF. CDR3 nucleotides: TGTGCCAGTAGTATTGGAGCCCCTAGCACAGATACGCAGTATTTT. This sequence joins TRBV19 and TRBJ2-3; D uncertain. V was trimmed by 3 bases and J by 0 bases, leaving 10 bases between them. This CDR3 region has 15 residues. Germline V gene sequence: CDR1 LNHDA, CDR2 SQIVND (reference sequence).

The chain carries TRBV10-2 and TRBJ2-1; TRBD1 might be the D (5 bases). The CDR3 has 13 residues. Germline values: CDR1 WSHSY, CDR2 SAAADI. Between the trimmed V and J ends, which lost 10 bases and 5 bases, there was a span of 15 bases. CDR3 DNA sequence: TGCGCCACCCGTAATTGGGGCGACAATGAGCAGTTCTTC. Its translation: CATRNWGDNEQFF.

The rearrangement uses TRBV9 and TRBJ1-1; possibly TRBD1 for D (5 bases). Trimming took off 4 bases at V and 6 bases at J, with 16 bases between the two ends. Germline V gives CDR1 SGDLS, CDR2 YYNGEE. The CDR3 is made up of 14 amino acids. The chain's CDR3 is CASSKGDSWAEAFF. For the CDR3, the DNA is TGTGCCAGCAGCAAAGGGGACTCTTGGGCTGAAGCTTTCTTT.

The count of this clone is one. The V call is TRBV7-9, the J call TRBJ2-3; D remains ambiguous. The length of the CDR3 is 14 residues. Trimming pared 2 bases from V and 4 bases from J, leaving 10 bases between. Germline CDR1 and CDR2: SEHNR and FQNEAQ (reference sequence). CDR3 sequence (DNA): TGTGCCAGCAGCTTATCAGCGCCCGCAGATACGCAGTATTTT. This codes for CASSLSAPADTQYF.

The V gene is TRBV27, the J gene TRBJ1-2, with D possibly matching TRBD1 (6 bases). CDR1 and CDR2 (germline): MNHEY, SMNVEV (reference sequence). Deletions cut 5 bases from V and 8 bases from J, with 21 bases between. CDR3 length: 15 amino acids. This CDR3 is CASSASPLGALGYTF. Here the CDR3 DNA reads TGTGCCAGCAGTGCATCCCCTCTGGGGGCGCTGGGCTACACCTTC.

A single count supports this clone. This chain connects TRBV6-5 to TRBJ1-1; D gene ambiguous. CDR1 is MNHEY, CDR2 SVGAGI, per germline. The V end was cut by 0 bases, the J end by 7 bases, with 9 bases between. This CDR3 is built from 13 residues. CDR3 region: CASSYSGRDEAFF. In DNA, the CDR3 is TGTGCCAGCAGTTACTCTGGGCGGGATGAAGCTTTCTTT.

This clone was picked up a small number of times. As DNA, the CDR3 is TGTGCCAGCAGTCTCACCACAGGGGGTGGCGAGCAGTACTTC. Protein: CASSLTTGGGEQYF. This chain joins TRBV13 and TRBJ2-7, with 8 bases aligning to TRBD1. V gave up 6 bases and J gave up 6 bases; unmatched junction bases: 10. CDR3 length equals 14 residues. Germline V gives CDR1 PRHDT, CDR2 FYEKMQ (reference sequence).

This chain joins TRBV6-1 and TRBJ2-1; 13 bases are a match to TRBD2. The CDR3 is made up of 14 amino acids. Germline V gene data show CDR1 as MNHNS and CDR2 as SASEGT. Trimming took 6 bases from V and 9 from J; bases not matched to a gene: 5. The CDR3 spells CASSRTSGSVEQFF. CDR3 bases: TGTGCCAGCAGCAGGACTAGCGGGAGTGTTGAGCAGTTCTTC.

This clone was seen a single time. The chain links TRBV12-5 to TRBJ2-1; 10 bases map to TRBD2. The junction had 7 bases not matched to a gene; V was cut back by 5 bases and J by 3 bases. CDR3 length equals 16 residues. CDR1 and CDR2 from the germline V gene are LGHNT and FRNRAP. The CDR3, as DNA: TGTGCTAGTGGTAGGGAGACTAGCGGGTTCTACAATGAGCAGTTCTTC. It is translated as CASGRETSGFYNEQFF. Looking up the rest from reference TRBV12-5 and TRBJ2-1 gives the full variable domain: DARVTQTPRHKVTEMGQEVTMRCQPILGHNTVFWYRQTMMQGLELLAYFRNRAPLDDSGMPKDRFSAEMPDATLATLKIQPSEPRDSAVYFCASGRETSGFYNEQFFGPGTRLTVL.